A selection of T cell receptor beta chains follows, all from one sample in a study of shared clonotypes between healthy human individuals. Assay used: immunoSEQ multiplex PCR; TCRdb lists only in-frame clones, some missing. The data hold around 2,000,000 clones, with 85% to 95% observed a single time. The sequenced material came from naive CD8+ T cells sorted from blood. The receptors shown here come from a man between 18 and 29 years old in good health. Each CDR3 is given with its conserved first and last residue. Fields, in order: clone size, J gene, D gene, V gene, CDR3 DNA, CDR3 protein. A D gene is named only where the DNA matches it firmly. Part of the rows lack a size; the others show once, few, many or a class for expanded clones.

clone size: once; J gene: TRBJ2-3; D gene: .; V gene: TRBV5-1; CDR3 DNA: TGCGCCAGCAGCCCCGAGGGTGATACGCAGTATTTT; CDR3 protein: CASSPEGDTQYF
clone size: .; J gene: TRBJ2-1; D gene: .; V gene: TRBV7-9; CDR3 DNA: TGTGCCAGCAGCCCATACGGACACTACAATGAGCAGTTCTTC; CDR3 protein: CASSPYGHYNEQFF
clone size: once; J gene: TRBJ1-1; D gene: .; V gene: TRBV28; CDR3 DNA: TGTGCCACTTCGCTCGGTGCGGGCACTGAAGCTTTCTTT; CDR3 protein: CATSLGAGTEAFF
clone size: .; J gene: TRBJ2-5; D gene: .; V gene: TRBV10-2; CDR3 DNA: TGCGCCAGCAGTGATTTCGGTAGCACGGAGACCCAGTACTTC; CDR3 protein: CASSDFGSTETQYF
clone size: .; J gene: TRBJ2-7; D gene: .; V gene: TRBV7-3; CDR3 DNA: TGTGCCAGCAGCTTAACCCCAGGCGCCTACGAGCAGTACTTC; CDR3 protein: CASSLTPGAYEQYF
clone size: .; J gene: TRBJ2-7; D gene: .; V gene: TRBV2; CDR3 DNA: TGTGCCAGCAGTCTCTCCCCTTACGAGCAGTACTTC; CDR3 protein: CASSLSPYEQYF
clone size: .; J gene: TRBJ2-7; D gene: .; V gene: TRBV5-1; CDR3 DNA: TGCGCCAGCACCGGGGGCGCTCCTTTTATCTACGAGCAGTACTTC; CDR3 protein: CASTGGAPFIYEQYF
clone size: .; J gene: TRBJ1-2; D gene: TRBD1; V gene: TRBV6-1; CDR3 DNA: TGTGCCGGGGAGACGGCAGGGGGCAGATACACCTTC; CDR3 protein: CAGETAGGRYTF
clone size: .; J gene: TRBJ2-7; D gene: TRBD2; V gene: TRBV9; CDR3 DNA: TGTGCCAGCAGCGTAATCGGGGAGCGGGAGGTCTTAGGGTCCTACGAGCAGTACTTC; CDR3 protein: CASSVIGEREVLGSYEQYF
clone size: .; J gene: TRBJ1-2; D gene: .; V gene: TRBV10-2; CDR3 DNA: TGCGCCAGCAACGGGGGCGCGGGATATGGCTACACCTTC; CDR3 protein: CASNGGAGYGYTF